The present entry profiles one T cell receptor beta chain with its context. What it binds is unknown. The protocol was immunoSEQ multiplex PCR, while the TCRdb copy is restricted to in-frame clones and leaves out a portion. In the table there are roughly 35,000 clones, 66% of which are singletons. These data are taken from a study of vaccination effects on CD4 cells after COVID-19. Study background: Subjects were given two BNT162b2 or mRNA-1273 vaccine doses.

The study, taken as a whole, reports: Cross-reactivity with common cold coronaviruses was shown by only 1 of 255 vaccine-induced clones in healthy vaccinees.

Germline CDR1 and CDR2: SGHRS and YFSETQ. The V segment lost 2 bases and the J segment 6 bases; nucleotides outside the gene matches: 9. The CDR3 loop spans 16 amino acids. After expansion with viral peptide pools in the ViraFEST assay, antigen-specific CD4+ T cells were sequenced. CD4+ T cell isolation took place after 10 days of culture. Among the vaccine recipients, none had a prior SARS-CoV-2 infection, and nucleocapsid antibodies were negative. The genes are TRBV5-1 and TRBJ2-1; 9 positions agree with TRBD1. The sequence was collected from a human donor who received a COVID-19 vaccine. Sequences were derived from CD4+ T cells from PBMCs cultured with HCoV-OC43 spike peptides, sampled before COVID-19 vaccination. Subset in this sample: HCoV-OC43 spike overlapping peptide pool stimulation. The CDR3 DNA sequence: TGCGCCAGCAGCTTAAGACCGGGACAGGGTACCAATGAGCAGTTCTTC. This encodes CASSLRPGQGTNEQFF.